The 18 T cell receptor beta chains given below trace back to one sample, sequenced in a study of monozygotic twins with inflammatory bowel disease. TCRdb reprocessed the 5' RACE reads and stores each CDR3 protein as one record, lacking DNA. The sample spans some 160,000 distinct CDR3 sequences; the ten largest clones claim 6.5% to 9%. Sequenced input: blood. The receptor source for this set is a human donor with ulcerative colitis or Crohn's disease, or a healthy co-twin of an affected twin (not recorded which).

The chain uses TRBV6-1 and TRBJ2-1; the D gene TCRdb calls, TRBD2, cannot be checked with no DNA. This CDR3 contains 15 residues. CDR1 MNHNS and CDR2 SASEGT come from the germline V gene. CDR3 region: CASSLTSGGSNEQFF.

The gene calls are TRBV28 and TRBJ2-7. CDR1 and CDR2 (germline): MDHEN, SYDVKM. This CDR3 region has 14 residues. CDR3 in amino acids: CASSFLSALGEQYF.

CDR3 sequence reads: CASSSTGAASGFVYEQYF. This chain joins TRBV7-9 and TRBJ2-7; absent DNA, TCRdb's TRBD1 call cannot be checked. The CDR3 is 18 residues long. The germline gives CDR1 SEHNR, CDR2 FQNEAQ (reference sequence).

The chain carries TRBV13 and TRBJ1-1. Per the germline V gene, CDR1 is PRHDT and CDR2 is FYEKMQ (reference sequence). The CDR3 loop spans 15 amino acids. CDR3 in amino acids: CASSLLRRMNTEAFF.

The CDR3 loop reads CASSESGREQYF. The chain recombines TRBV6-5 with TRBJ2-7; TCRdb names TRBD2, which stays unverified in the absence of DNA. This CDR3 has 12 amino acids. Germline V gene sequence: CDR1 MNHEY, CDR2 SVGAGI.

The chain is built from TRBV30 and TRBJ2-7; TCRdb designates TRBD1, a call that cannot be tested without DNA. The CDR3 sequence is 13 residues long. Germline V lookup: CDR1 GTSNPN, CDR2 SVGIG (reference sequence). Here the CDR3 reads CAWSQGQSYEQYF.

The rearrangement joins TRBV2 to TRBJ1-3. Germline CDR1 and CDR2: SNHLY and FYNNEI. There are 13 residues in the CDR3. The chain's CDR3 is CASAGMAGNTIYF.

This chain connects TRBV5-1 to TRBJ1-2; TCRdb designates TRBD1, a call that cannot be tested without DNA. Germline lookup yields CDR1 SGHRS and CDR2 YFSETQ. The length of the CDR3 is 15 residues. CDR3 region: CASSLGTGPVRGYTF.

V gene TRBV20-1 combines with J gene TRBJ2-7; TCRdb outputs TRBD2, but without DNA this stays unchecked. The CDR3 contains 15 residues. Germline loops: CDR1 DFQATT, CDR2 SNEGSKA (reference sequence). The CDR3 sequence: CSARRWTSSSYEQYF.

V gene TRBV20-1 combines with J gene TRBJ2-7; TCRdb's assignment of TRBD1 cannot be checked, as there is no DNA. Germline V gene data show CDR1 as DFQATT and CDR2 as SNEGSKA (reference sequence). The length of the CDR3 is 15 residues. This CDR3 is CSARTTPGQAYEQYF.

The chain has TRBV10-3 and TRBJ2-2; TCRdb returns TRBD1, unconfirmable since there is no DNA. CDR1 and CDR2 (germline): ENHRY, SYGVKD. CDR3 size: 14 residues. The CDR3: CAIPDRVRTGELFF.

This sequence joins TRBV7-2 and TRBJ2-1. The germline gives CDR1 SGHTA, CDR2 FQGNSA. The CDR3 is made up of 15 amino acids. This chain's CDR3 is CASSFSGIPNNEQFF.

The V gene is TRBV12-3 or TRBV12-4, the J gene TRBJ2-2. The CDR3 runs 14 residues. CDR3 sequence: CASTFSLQTGELFF.

The V and J genes are TRBV30 and TRBJ2-2; TCRdb names TRBD1, which stays unverified in the absence of DNA. This CDR3 is built from 15 residues. Germline lookup yields CDR1 GTSNPN and CDR2 SVGIG (reference sequence). The CDR3 region is CAWSGGTRDTGELFF.

The chain joins TRBV11-2 to TRBJ2-7; TCRdb's D gene call, TRBD1, goes unchecked for lack of DNA. This CDR3 has 15 amino acids. Germline CDR1 is SGHAT and CDR2 is FQNNGV. The CDR3 loop is CASSLTGGVFYEQYF. Looking up the rest from reference TRBV11-2 and TRBJ2-7 gives the full variable domain: EAGVAQSPRYKIIEKRQSVAFWCNPISGHATLYWYQQILGQGPKLLIQFQNNGVVDDSQLPKDRFSAERLKGVDSTLKIQPAKLEDSAVYLCASSLTGGVFYEQYFGPGTRLTVT.

The chain couples TRBV29-1 to TRBJ2-3; TCRdb outputs TRBD2, but without DNA this stays unchecked. Looked up from germline, CDR1 is SQVTM and CDR2 is ANQGSEA. The CDR3 loop spans 15 amino acids. CDR3 sequence: CSTTWSSGRADTQYF.

The chain uses TRBV3-1 and TRBJ1-2. Germline CDR1 reads LGHDT; CDR2 reads YNNKEL (reference sequence). The CDR3 contains 12 residues. This chain's CDR3 is CATAQANYGYTF.

The rearrangement links TRBV25-1 to TRBJ2-2; TCRdb proposes TRBD1, but this gene call is untestable without DNA. CDR1 and CDR2 (germline): MGHDK, SYGVNS. The CDR3 length is 16 residues. Here the CDR3 reads CASSEGWGTNTGELFF.